These 15 T cell receptor beta chains share one sample of origin, sequenced in a study of monozygotic twins with inflammatory bowel disease. TCRdb re-analyzed the 5' RACE reads; it lists each CDR3 protein once, without DNA. The repertoire shows approximately 330,000 distinct CDR3 sequences; the top ten hold roughly 2%. Sequencing was done on a sample of blood. Receptors originate from a human donor with ulcerative colitis or Crohn's disease, or a healthy co-twin of an affected twin (not recorded which).

This chain links TRBV3-1 with TRBJ2-1; lacking DNA, the TRBD2 call made by TCRdb goes unchecked. Germline-derived CDR1 and CDR2 are LGHDT and YNNKEL (reference sequence). The CDR3 consists of 15 residues. CDR3 sequence: CASSQDIAGGSEQFF.

The rearrangement links TRBV27 to TRBJ2-7; TCRdb selects TRBD1, and the lack of DNA leaves this call unchecked. CDR1 MNHEY and CDR2 SMNVEV come from the germline V gene (reference sequence). The CDR3 has 16 amino acids. The CDR3 is CASSLLVSTGGYEQYF.

The J gene is TRBJ2-1, the V gene TRBV30; TCRdb picks TRBD2, but there is no DNA to check that call. This CDR3 is 14 amino acids long. In germline, CDR1 is GTSNPN, CDR2 SVGIG (reference sequence). The CDR3: CAWSRAKTPNEQFF.

V usage is TRBV5-1 and J usage is TRBJ2-3; the TCRdb call, TRBD1, lacks DNA for checking. Germline CDR1 SGHRS, CDR2 YFSETQ. The CDR3 length is 14 residues. CDR3: CASRQAAGQGTQYF.

This sequence joins TRBV3-1 and TRBJ1-1; TCRdb proposes TRBD1, but this gene call is untestable without DNA. There are 14 residues in the CDR3. Germline V gene data show CDR1 as LGHDT and CDR2 as YNNKEL (reference sequence). The CDR3 protein is CASSHIDRGGVTFF.

The V and J genes are TRBV6-1 and TRBJ2-2; the D gene TCRdb calls, TRBD2, cannot be checked with no DNA. CDR3 length: 13 residues. Germline assignment: CDR1 MNHNS and CDR2 SASEGT. The CDR3 spells CASSVEGTGELFF.

The CDR3 here is CASSVGGGGETQYF. V gene TRBV9 combines with J gene TRBJ2-5; TCRdb's D gene call, TRBD1, goes unchecked for lack of DNA. The CDR3 loop spans 14 amino acids. In germline, CDR1 is SGDLS, CDR2 YYNGEE.

The rearrangement links TRBV27 to TRBJ2-1. The CDR3 extends over 11 amino acids. Germline CDR1 MNHEY, CDR2 SMNVEV (reference sequence). CDR3 amino acids: CASSTYNEQFF.

The rearrangement joins TRBV20-1 to TRBJ2-2. This CDR3 has 12 amino acids. Germline V gene sequence: CDR1 DFQATT, CDR2 SNEGSKA (reference sequence). CDR3 in amino acids: CSARDVSGELFF.

The genes are TRBV5-1 and TRBJ2-1. Germline loops: CDR1 SGHRS, CDR2 YFSETQ. CDR3 size: 16 residues. CDR3 region: CASSSTRLSIYNEQFF.

The chain is built from TRBV6-1 and TRBJ2-7; TCRdb's D call, TRBD2, is unchecked because there is no DNA. This CDR3 contains 18 residues. Germline V CDR1 and CDR2: MNHNS, SASEGT. CDR3: CASRSGRGLAGVIHEQYF.

The rearrangement joins TRBV2 to TRBJ2-7. Germline lookup yields CDR1 SNHLY and CDR2 FYNNEI. The CDR3 has 15 amino acids. This CDR3 is CASSAGGSGAYEQYF. The entire variable domain, with the rest obtained from reference TRBV2 and TRBJ2-7, is as follows: EPEVTQTPSHQVTQMGQEVILRCVPISNHLYFYWYRQILGQKVEFLVSFYNNEISEKSEIFDDQFSVERPDGSNFTLKIRSTKLEDSAMYFCASSAGGSGAYEQYFGPGTRLTVT.

The chain has TRBV27 and TRBJ2-5. Germline CDR1 reads MNHEY; CDR2 reads SMNVEV (reference sequence). There are 13 residues in the CDR3. CDR3 in amino acids: CASTAGPQETQYF.

This rearrangement joins TRBV19 to TRBJ2-6. CDR1 is LNHDA, CDR2 SQIVND, per germline (reference sequence). The CDR3 is 16 amino acids. The CDR3 spells CASSISRGLGANVLTF.

This rearrangement joins TRBV28 to TRBJ1-1; TCRdb's assignment of TRBD1 cannot be checked, as there is no DNA. The CDR3 has 12 residues. CDR1 and CDR2 (germline): MDHEN, SYDVKM. The CDR3 sequence: CASSTPGAEAFF.